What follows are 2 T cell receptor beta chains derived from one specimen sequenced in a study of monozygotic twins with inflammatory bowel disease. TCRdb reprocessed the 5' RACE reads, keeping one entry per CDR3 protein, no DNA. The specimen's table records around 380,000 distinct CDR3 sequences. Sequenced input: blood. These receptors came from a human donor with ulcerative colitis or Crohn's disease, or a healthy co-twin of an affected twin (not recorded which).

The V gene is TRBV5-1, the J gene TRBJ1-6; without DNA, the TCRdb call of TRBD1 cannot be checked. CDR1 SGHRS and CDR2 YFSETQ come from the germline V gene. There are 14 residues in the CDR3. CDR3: CASSLGEAGSPLHF. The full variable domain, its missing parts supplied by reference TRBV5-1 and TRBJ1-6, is KAGVTQTPRYLIKTRGQQVTLSCSPISGHRSVSWYQQTPGQGLQFLFEYFSETQRNKGNFPGRFSGRQFSNSRSEMNVSTLELGDSALYLCASSLGEAGSPLHFGNGTRLTVT.

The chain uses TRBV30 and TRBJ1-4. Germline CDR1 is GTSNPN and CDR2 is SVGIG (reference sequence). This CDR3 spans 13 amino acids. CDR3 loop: CAWSPAANEKLFF.